This T cell receptor beta chain was recovered during a study of cytotoxic CD8 clonotypes in ibrutinib-treated CLL. About the research overall: With a range of 6 to 36, the median treatment time before response samples were taken was more than nine months. Study results and caveats: Clonality correlated strongly with circulating CD8+ T cells and exceeded age-matched healthy donors at baseline. Different sampling times were used for sustained-remission and progressing patients.

The germline gives CDR1 SGDLS, CDR2 YYNGEE. The CDR3 runs to 18 residues. Losses at the gene ends were 2 bases for V and 8 bases for J; bases not matched to a gene: 18. Assay: immunoSEQ multiplex PCR; the TCRdb copy retains only in-frame clones and omits some. The table lists 300,000 to 400,000 clones, approximately 67% of them singletons. As regards this clone: The target antigen is unknown.

With cryopreserved PBMCs as the source, around 1.9 micrograms of genomic DNA went to TCR beta libraries. The genes are TRBV9 and TRBJ2-1, with TRBD2 identical over 8 bases. This receptor was taken from a human donor with chronic lymphocytic leukemia. The specimen was PBMCs, collected after 36 months of ibrutinib treatment. CDR3 sequence (DNA): TGTGCCAGCAGCGTTTCAAAAAGCGGGAGAAATAGGCGGGATGAGCAGTTCTTC. Protein sequence: CASSVSKSGRNRRDEQFF.